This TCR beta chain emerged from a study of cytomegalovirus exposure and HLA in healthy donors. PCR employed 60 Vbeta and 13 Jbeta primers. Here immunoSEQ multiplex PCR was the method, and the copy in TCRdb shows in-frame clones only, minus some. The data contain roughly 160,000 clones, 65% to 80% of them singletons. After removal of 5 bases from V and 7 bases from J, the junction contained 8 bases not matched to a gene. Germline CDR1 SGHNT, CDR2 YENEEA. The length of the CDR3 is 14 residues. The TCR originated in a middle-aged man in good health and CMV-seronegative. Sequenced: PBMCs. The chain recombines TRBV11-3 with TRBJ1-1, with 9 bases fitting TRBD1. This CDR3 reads CASSLTGGPDEAFF. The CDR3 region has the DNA TGTGCCAGCAGCCTAACAGGGGGCCCAGATGAAGCTTTCTTT.